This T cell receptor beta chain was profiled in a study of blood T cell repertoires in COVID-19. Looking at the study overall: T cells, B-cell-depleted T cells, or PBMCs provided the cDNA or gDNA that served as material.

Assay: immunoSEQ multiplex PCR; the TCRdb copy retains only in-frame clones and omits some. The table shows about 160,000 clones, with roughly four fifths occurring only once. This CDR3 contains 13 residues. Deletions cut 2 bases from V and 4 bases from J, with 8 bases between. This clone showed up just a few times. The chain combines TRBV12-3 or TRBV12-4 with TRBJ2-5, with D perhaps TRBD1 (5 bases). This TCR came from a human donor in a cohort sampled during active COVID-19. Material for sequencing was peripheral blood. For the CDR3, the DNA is TGTGCCAGCAGTTTAAGGGGATCAGAGACCCAGTACTTC. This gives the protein CASSLRGSETQYF.